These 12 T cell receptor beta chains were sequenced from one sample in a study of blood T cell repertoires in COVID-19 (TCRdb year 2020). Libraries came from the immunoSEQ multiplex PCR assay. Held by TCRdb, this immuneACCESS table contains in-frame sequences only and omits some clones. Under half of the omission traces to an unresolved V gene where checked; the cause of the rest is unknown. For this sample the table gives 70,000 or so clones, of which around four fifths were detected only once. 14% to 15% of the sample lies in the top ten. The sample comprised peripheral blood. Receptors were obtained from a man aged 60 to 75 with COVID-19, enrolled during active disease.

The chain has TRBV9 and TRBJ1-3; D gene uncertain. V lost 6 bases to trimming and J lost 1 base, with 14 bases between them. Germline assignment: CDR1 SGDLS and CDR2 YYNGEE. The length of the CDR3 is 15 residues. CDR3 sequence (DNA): TGTGCCAGCACCACCGACGCGGGGTCTGGAAACACCATATATTTT. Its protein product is CASTTDAGSGNTIYF.

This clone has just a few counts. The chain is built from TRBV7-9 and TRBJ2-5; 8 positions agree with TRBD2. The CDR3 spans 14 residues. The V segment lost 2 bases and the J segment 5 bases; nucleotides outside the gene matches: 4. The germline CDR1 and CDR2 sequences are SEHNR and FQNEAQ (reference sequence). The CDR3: CASSLRGGTETQYF. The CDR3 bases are TGTGCCAGCAGCTTACGGGGGGGCACGGAGACCCAGTACTTC. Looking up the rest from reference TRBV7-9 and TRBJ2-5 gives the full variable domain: DTGVSQNPRHKITKRGQNVTFRCDPISEHNRLYWYRQTLGQGPEFLTYFQNEAQLEKSRLLSDRFSAERPKGSFSTLEIQRTEQGDSAMYLCASSLRGGTETQYFGPGTRLLVL.

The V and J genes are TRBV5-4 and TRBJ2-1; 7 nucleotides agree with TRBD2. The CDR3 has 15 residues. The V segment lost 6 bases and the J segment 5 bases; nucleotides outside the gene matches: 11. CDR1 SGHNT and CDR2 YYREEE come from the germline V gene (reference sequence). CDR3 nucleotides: TGTGCCAGCAAACTGTACGGACTAGGGGACAATGAGCAGTTCTTC. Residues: CASKLYGLGDNEQFF.

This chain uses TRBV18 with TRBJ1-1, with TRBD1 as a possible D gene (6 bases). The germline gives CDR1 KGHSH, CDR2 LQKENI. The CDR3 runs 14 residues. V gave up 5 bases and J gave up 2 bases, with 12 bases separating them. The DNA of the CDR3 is TGTGCCAGCTCAATTAGGACAGTTAACACTGAAGCTTTCTTT. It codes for CASSIRTVNTEAFF. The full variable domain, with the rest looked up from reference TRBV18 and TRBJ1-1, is NAGVMQNPRHLVRRRGQEARLRCSPMKGHSHVYWYRQLPEEGLKFMVYLQKENIIDESGMPKERFSAEFPKEGPSILRIQQVVRGDSAAYFCASSIRTVNTEAFFGQGTRLTVV.

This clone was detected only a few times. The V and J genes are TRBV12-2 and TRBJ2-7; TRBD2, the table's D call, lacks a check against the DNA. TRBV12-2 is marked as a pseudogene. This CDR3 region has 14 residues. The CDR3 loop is CASRLSHLTYEQYF. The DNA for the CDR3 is TGTGCAAGTCGCTTAAGCCACCTCACCTACGAGCAGTACTTC.

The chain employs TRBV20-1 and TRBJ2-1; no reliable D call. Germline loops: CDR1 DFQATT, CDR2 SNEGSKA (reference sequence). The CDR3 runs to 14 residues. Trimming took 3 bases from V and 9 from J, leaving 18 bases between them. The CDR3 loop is CSASLGYGFIEQFF. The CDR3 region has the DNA TGCAGTGCTAGTTTGGGCTATGGTTTTATTGAGCAGTTCTTC.

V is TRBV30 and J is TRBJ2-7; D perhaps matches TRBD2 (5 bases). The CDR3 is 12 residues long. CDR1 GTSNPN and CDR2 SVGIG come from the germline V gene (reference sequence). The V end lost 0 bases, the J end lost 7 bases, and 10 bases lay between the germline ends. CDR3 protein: CAWSVLVLEQYF. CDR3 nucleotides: TGTGCCTGGAGTGTACTAGTTTTGGAGCAGTACTTC. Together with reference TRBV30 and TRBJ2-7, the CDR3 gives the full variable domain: SQTIHQWPATLVQPVGSPLSLECTVEGTSNPNLYWYRQAAGRGLQLLFYSVGIGQISSEVPQNLSASRPQDRQFILSSKKLLLSDSGFYLCAWSVLVLEQYFGPGTRLTVT.

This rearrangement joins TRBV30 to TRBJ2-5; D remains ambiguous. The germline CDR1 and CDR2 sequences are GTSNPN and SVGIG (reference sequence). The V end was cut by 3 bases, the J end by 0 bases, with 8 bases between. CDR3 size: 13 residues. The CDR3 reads CAWRPRYQETQYF. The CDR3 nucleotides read TGTGCCTGGAGGCCTCGGTACCAAGAGACCCAGTACTTC.

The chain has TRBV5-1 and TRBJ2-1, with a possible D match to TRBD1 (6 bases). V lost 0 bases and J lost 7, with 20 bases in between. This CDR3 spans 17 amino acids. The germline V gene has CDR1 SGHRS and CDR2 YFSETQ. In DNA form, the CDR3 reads TGCGCCAGCAGCTTGGCCGTGGGTGGGGGCCTGGGGAATGAGCAGTTCTTC. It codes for CASSLAVGGGLGNEQFF.

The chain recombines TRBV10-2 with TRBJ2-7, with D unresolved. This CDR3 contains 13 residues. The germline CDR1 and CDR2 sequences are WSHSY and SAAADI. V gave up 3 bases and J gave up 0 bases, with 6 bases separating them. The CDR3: CASSDGPSYEQYF. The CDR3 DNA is TGCGCCAGCAGTGATGGCCCCTCCTACGAGCAGTACTTC.

CDR3 region: CASRPSSGNTIYF. The CDR3 DNA is TGTGCCAGCAGACCGAGCTCTGGAAACACCATATATTTT. This chain uses TRBV6-5 with TRBJ1-3, with D unresolved. Germline V gives CDR1 MNHEY, CDR2 SVGAGI. CDR3 length: 13 residues. The V gene lost 6 bases and the J gene lost 0 bases, with 6 bases spanning the gap.

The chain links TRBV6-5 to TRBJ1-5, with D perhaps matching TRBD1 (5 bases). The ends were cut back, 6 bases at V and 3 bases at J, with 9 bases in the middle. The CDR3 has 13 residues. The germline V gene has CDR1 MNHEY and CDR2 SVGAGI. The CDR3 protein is CASRKGHNQPQHF. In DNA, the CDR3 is TGTGCCAGCAGAAAGGGGCACAATCAGCCCCAGCATTTT.